Sequencing of this T cell receptor (beta chain) was carried out in a study of tumor-infiltrating lymphocytes in primary liver carcinoma. TCR beta cDNA was made from 500 ng total RNA with a constant-region primer. The TCR beta library was amplified through three nested multiplex PCR rounds in a modified ARM-PCR procedure. The first two PCR rounds used TRBV1-TRBV30 forward primers with a C-beta reverse primer, around 10 cycles each. TCRdb recomputed calls from the multiplex PCR reads with MiXCR, one row per CDR3 protein. Of 100,000 or so distinct CDR3 sequences listed, around 73% are singletons. From germline, CDR1 is SGHRS and CDR2 YFSETQ. Trimming took off 6 bases at V and 9 bases at J, with 16 bases between the two ends. This CDR3 contains 13 residues. Unsorted bulk tissue, roughly 19-34 mg of it, served as the source for co-extraction of RNA and DNA. Note on this clonotype: Likely a read error: the CDR3 ends without its conserved phenylalanine or tryptophan.

Source material: liver tumor tissue from sampling region 2. Subset specified: tumor region T2, inferior pole. This TCR was recovered from a woman aged 55-69 years with primary liver carcinoma and hepatitis B virus infection. The V call is TRBV5-1, the J call TRBJ2-1; D is possibly TRBD2 (6 bases). The CDR3 region is CASNRDWGSEQFL. The DNA of the CDR3 is TGCGCCAGCAACCGGGACTGGGGTAGTGAGCAGTTCTTA.